This T cell receptor beta chain was captured by sequencing in a study of cytomegalovirus exposure and HLA in healthy donors. Notes on the study in general: As a later analysis revealed, most CMV-associated TCR beta chains appeared HLA-restricted.

The PCR employed 60 Vbeta primers together with 13 Jbeta primers. Clones were sequenced by immunoSEQ multiplex PCR, and TCRdb holds only the in-frame ones, with some missing. The profile shows about 180,000 clones, roughly 80% of them singletons. Points on this clone: Its antigen is still unknown.

The sample was PBMCs. The origin of this receptor is a male donor in good health and CMV-seronegative.

CDR3 sequence reads: CASSLGRGSYEQYF. CDR3 nucleotide sequence: TGTGCCAGCAGTCTCGGACGGGGCTCCTACGAGCAGTACTTC. The V and J genes are TRBV6-5 and TRBJ2-7; a weak D match, TRBD2 (5 bases). Germline V gene data show CDR1 as MNHEY and CDR2 as SVGAGI. This CDR3 spans 14 amino acids. Trimming shortened V by 5 bases and J by 0 bases, and 11 bases separated the two germline ends.